The entry that follows covers one T cell receptor (beta chain) sequence. This clonotype was observed many times. It lacks a known antigen. No much larger clone exists at a distance of one base, and base qualities are not known. This entry is derived from a study of human T cells and chemical hapten exposure (dated by TCRdb to 2020 to 2022). Concerning the study at large: For sensitization, 2% DPC in acetone was applied to a 2 cm by 2 cm area of upper inner arm skin. Weekly therapeutic DPC doses were additionally applied to the scalp of patients throughout the roughly 23-week study period. Patch tests used Finn chambers with 0.01% DPC on the upper back, scored after 6 days by International Contact Dermatitis Research Group standards. Alopecia areata with under or over 50% scalp involvement, alopecia totalis and alopecia universalis were represented in the patient cohort, which was mostly female. Libraries were pooled for sequencing, and per-sample TCR yields varied mainly because of small differences in library volumes within the pool. The study tracked peripheral blood TCR repertoire changes in vivo during primary and secondary sensitization to the hapten diphenylcyclopropenone (DPC) in alopecia patients. Blood was sampled from patients pre-sensitization (week 0) and at 2, 6 and about 24 weeks after DPC sensitization. Blood for TCR sequencing was provided by twenty-nine alopecia patients at one to four time points (pre-sensitization, 2, 6 and 24 weeks). Paper-wide results and their limitations: A positive correlation was found between the number of PT1 expanded TCRs and patch test score, with significance reached at thresholds 8, 16 and 32 but not 4. Expanded TCRs formed significantly more large CDR3 similarity clusters than pre-sensitization or healthy control sets, consistent with antigen-driven responses. No change with DPC sensitization was found in the number of TCRs above 1 in 1000 frequency, and no evidence of global repertoire structure alterations was found. Because all patients had alopecia, a presumed autoimmune disease, the immune response of the patients might differ from that of healthy individuals. After repeated subsampling, changes were observed in the strength of the expansion versus patch-test correlation and in the threshold at which the correlation became significant.

The sample's time point, from its label and the paper: patch test 2, 6 weeks after DPC sensitization. Explained via the paper, the treatment or condition label denotes: therapeutic diphenylcyclopropenone sensitization with weekly scalp DPC. At each patch-test visit, blood was drawn before the patch test was applied. To be eligible, patients had to be aged 18 to 70, diagnosed with alopecia and judged suitable for DPC therapy, while pregnant patients were excluded. Unfractionated whole blood was collected in Tempus Blood RNA tubes, and total RNA was extracted from that blood. Library prep was done by RACE. Sequencing relied on a NextSeq 500. Library preparation attached unique molecular identifiers to individual cDNA molecules for quantitative, reproducible TCR counting. From each blood RNA sample, both TCR alpha and TCR beta chains were sequenced. The original methods were these. Samples had a median of about 96,000 TCRs, with a range from about 23,224 to 750,000. V, J and CDR3 annotation of the TCR reads was carried out using the Decombinator software suite. Every sample was subsampled to the same number of TCRs (28,000) for the PS versus PT1 abundance plots. TCRs were defined as expanded if absent before sensitization and observed at least eight times at the 2-week time point. In-frame beta chains were kept once TCRdb had trimmed the public reads at Q25 with fastp and called clones with MiXCR. Records with the same CDR3 protein are collapsed into one entry carrying the most frequent genes and DNA. For this entry, the V and J calls and clone size follow TCRdb and not the study's own pipeline. This sample comprises about 400,000 distinct CDR3 sequences, nearly 6.5% of them detected only once. The top ten clones comprise about 6% of the sample.

The CDR3 runs 17 residues from the cysteine to the phenylalanine. Just CDR3 DNA is preserved here, 51 bases in frame from base 1. CDR1 and CDR2 were assigned from the germline V gene as SQVTM and ANQGSEA. V is shortened by 4 bases, J by 1 base, and the region joining them spans 19 bases. The sequencing here drew on whole blood, taken in connection with sensitization to the hapten diphenylcyclopropenone (DPC). Here the chain combines TRBV29-1 and TRBJ2-2; the D assignment is uncertain and may be TRBD1 or TRBD2, with 5 bases supporting each. This clonotype was obtained from a young woman with alopecia areata. Some clones in this sample may be carry-over from other donors' samples. The CDR3 in this case is CSVVPHWGLVNTGELFF. The DNA is as follows: TGCAGCGTTGTTCCTCATTGGGGGTTGGTGAACACCGGGGAGCTGTTTTTT.